This record looks at one TCR beta chain sequence and its context. Antigen specificity is unknown. This entry is derived from a study of shared clonotypes between healthy human individuals. The study's findings and limits: Represented diversity (both genetic and exposure-history) was limited by the small number of donors. Only blood underwent sampling, and tissue repertoires likely differ.

The table came from immunoSEQ multiplex PCR; TCRdb's copy has only in-frame clones and leaves some out. This table has around 650,000 clones, around 96% appearing once. Naive-designated CD8 cells lacked CD45RO, were positively enriched for CCR7, and omitted terminally differentiated effector memory CD45RA+ cells. This TCR derives from a woman in her twenties or thirties in good health. The source material was naive CD8+ T cells sorted from blood.

CDR3 in amino acids: CASKEGILNTEAFF. CDR3 coding DNA: TGTGCCAGTAAGGAGGGCATCCTGAACACTGAAGCTTTCTTT. This chain uses TRBV7-2 with TRBJ1-1; D unresolved. The CDR3 has 14 amino acids. Germline assignment: CDR1 SGHTA and CDR2 FQGNSA. With 9 bases removed from V and 0 bases from J, the gap between germline ends came to 14 bases. The complete variable domain, with remaining parts taken from reference TRBV7-2 and TRBJ1-1, reads GAGVSQSPSNKVTEKGKDVELRCDPISGHTALYWYRQSLGQGLEFLIYFQGNSAPDKSGLPSDRFSAERTGGSVSTLTIQRTQQEDSAVYLCASKEGILNTEAFFGQGTRLTVV.